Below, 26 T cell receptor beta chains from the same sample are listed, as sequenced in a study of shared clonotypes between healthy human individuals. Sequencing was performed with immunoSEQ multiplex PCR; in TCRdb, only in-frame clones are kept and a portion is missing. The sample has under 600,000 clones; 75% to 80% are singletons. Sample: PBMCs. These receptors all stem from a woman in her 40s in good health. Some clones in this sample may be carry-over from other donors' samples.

The CDR3 loop is CASSIRTDGANVLTF. DNA of the CDR3: TGTGCCAGTAGTATTCGGACAGATGGGGCCAACGTCCTGACTTTC. The rearrangement links TRBV19 to TRBJ2-6, with a tentative D call TRBD1 (6 bases). The V and J ends lost 3 bases and 3 bases respectively, with 9 bases between them. The CDR3 has 15 residues. Germline V gene lookup returns CDR1 LNHDA and CDR2 SQIVND (reference sequence).

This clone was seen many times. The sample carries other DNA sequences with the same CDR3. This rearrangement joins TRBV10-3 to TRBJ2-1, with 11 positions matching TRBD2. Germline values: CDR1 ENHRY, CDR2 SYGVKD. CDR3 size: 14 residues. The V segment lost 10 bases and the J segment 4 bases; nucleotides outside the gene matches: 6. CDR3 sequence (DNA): TGTGCCACCGGGGGACTAGCGGATTACAATGAGCAGTTCTTC. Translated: CATGGLADYNEQFF.

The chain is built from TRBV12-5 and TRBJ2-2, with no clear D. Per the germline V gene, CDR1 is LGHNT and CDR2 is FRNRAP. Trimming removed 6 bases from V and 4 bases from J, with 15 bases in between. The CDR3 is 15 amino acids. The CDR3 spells CASGDGGPGTGELFF. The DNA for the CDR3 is TGTGCTAGTGGGGACGGTGGTCCCGGCACCGGGGAGCTGTTTTTT.

As DNA, the CDR3 is TGTGCCAGCAGTGGACAGGGTGCCAGCGAGCAGTACTTC. Translating it yields CASSGQGASEQYF. J is TRBJ2-7 and V is TRBV6-5; 8 bases are a match to TRBD1. The CDR3 sequence is 13 residues long. Unmatched junction bases numbered 6, after V lost 5 bases and J lost 6 bases. Germline-derived CDR1 and CDR2 are MNHEY and SVGAGI.

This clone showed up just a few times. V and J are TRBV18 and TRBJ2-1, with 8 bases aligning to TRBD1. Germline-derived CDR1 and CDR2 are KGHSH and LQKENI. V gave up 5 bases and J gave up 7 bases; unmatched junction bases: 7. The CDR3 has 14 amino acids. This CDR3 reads CASSTGTGANEQFF. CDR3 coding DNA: TGTGCCAGCTCAACCGGGACAGGCGCTAATGAGCAGTTCTTC.

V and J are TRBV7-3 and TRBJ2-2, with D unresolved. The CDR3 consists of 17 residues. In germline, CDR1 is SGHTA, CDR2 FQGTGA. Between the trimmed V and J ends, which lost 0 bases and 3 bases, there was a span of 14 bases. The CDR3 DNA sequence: TGTGCCAGCAGCTTAACGTCGGCGGCGCCCGACACCGGGGAGCTGTTTTTT. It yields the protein CASSLTSAAPDTGELFF.

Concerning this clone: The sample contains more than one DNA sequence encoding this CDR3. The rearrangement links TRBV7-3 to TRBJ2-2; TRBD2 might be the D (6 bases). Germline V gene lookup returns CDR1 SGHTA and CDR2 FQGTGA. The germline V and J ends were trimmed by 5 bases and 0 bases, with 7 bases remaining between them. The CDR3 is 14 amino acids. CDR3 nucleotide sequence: TGTGCCAGCAGCCGGGACTCGAACACCGGGGAGCTGTTTTTT. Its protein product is CASSRDSNTGELFF.

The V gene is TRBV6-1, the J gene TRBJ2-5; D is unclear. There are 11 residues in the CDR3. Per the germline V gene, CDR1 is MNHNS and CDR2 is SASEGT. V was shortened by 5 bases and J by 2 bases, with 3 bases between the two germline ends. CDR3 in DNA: TGTGCCAGCAGTATACAAGAGACCCAGTACTTC. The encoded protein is CASSIQETQYF.

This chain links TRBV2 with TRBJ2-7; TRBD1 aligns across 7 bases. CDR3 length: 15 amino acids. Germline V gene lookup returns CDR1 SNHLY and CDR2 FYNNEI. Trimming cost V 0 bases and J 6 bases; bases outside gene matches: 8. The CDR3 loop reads CASSEARQPGGEQYF. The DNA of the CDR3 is TGTGCCAGCAGTGAAGCGCGGCAACCAGGGGGCGAGCAGTACTTC. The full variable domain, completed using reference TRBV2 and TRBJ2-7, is EPEVTQTPSHQVTQMGQEVILRCVPISNHLYFYWYRQILGQKVEFLVSFYNNEISEKSEIFDDQFSVERPDGSNFTLKIRSTKLEDSAMYFCASSEARQPGGEQYFGPGTRLTVT.

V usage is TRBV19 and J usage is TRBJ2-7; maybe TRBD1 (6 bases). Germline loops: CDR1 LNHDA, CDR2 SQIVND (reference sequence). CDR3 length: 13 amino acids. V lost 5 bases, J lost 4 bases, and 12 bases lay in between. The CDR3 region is CASSAGQNYEQYF. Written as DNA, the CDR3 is TGTGCCAGTAGTGCCGGACAGAATTACGAGCAGTACTTC.

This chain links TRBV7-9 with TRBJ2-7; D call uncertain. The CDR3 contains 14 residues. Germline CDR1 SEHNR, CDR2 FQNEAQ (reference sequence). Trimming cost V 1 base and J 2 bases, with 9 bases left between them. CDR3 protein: CASSLGNEAYEQYF. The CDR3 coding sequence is TGTGCCAGCAGCTTAGGGAACGAAGCCTACGAGCAGTACTTC.

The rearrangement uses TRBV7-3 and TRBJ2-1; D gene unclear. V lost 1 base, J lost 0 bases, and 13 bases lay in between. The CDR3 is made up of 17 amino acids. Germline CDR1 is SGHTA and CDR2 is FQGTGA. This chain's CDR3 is CASSLRVGLSSYNEQFF. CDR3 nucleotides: TGTGCCAGCAGCTTAAGGGTAGGGCTTAGCTCCTACAATGAGCAGTTCTTC.

The CDR3 nucleotides read TGTGCCAGTAGTCCTACAGGGGATCAGCCCCAGCATTTT. Protein: CASSPTGDQPQHF. The chain employs TRBV19 and TRBJ1-5, with 7 bases matching TRBD1. Unmatched junction bases numbered 3, after V lost 5 bases and J lost 5 bases. CDR3 length: 13 residues. Looked up from germline, CDR1 is LNHDA and CDR2 is SQIVND (reference sequence). Complete variable domain (other parts from reference TRBV19 and TRBJ1-5): DGGITQSPKYLFRKEGQNVTLSCEQNLNHDAMYWYRQDPGQGLRLIYYSQIVNDFQKGDIAEGYSVSREKKESFPLTVTSAQKNPTAFYLCASSPTGDQPQHFGDGTRLSIL.

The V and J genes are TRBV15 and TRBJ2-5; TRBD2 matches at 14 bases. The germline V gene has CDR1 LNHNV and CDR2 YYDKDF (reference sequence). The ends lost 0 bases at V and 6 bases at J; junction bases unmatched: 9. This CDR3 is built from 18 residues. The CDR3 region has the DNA TGTGCCACCAGCAGAGATAGGGGACTAGCGGGAGTAACGAAGACCCAGTACTTC. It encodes CATSRDRGLAGVTKTQYF.

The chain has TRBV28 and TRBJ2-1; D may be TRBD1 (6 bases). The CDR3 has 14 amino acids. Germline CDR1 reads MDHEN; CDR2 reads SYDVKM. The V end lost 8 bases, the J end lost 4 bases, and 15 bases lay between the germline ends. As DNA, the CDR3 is TGTGCCAGCCCTCCGGCAGGGGAGTACAATGAGCAGTTCTTC. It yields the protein CASPPAGEYNEQFF.

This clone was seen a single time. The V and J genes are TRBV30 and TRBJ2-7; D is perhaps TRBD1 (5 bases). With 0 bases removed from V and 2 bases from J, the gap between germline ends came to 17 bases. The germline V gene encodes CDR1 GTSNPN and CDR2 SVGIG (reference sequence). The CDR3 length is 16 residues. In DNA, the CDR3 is TGTGCCTGGAGTGTGGGAAGAAGGGGTCTGACCTACGAGCAGTACTTC. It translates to CAWSVGRRGLTYEQYF.

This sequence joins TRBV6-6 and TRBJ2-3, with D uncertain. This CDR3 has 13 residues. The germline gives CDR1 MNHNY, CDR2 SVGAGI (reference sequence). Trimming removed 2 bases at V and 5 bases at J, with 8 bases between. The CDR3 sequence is CASSYKVGDTQYF. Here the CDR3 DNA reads TGTGCCAGCAGTTACAAGGTTGGAGATACGCAGTATTTT.

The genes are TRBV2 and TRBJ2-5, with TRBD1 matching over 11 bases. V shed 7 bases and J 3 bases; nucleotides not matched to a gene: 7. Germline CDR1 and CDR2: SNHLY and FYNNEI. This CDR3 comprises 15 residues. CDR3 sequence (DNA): TGTGCCAGCACCCGGGACAGGGGGTGGGAAGAGACCCAGTACTTC. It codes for CASTRDRGWEETQYF.

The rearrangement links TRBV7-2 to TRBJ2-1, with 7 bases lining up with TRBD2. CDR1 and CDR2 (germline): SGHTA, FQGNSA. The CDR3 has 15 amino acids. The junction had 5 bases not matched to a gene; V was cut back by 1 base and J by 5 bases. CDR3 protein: CASSLGAGPNNEQFF. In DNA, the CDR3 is TGTGCCAGCAGCTTAGGAGCGGGGCCTAACAATGAGCAGTTCTTC.

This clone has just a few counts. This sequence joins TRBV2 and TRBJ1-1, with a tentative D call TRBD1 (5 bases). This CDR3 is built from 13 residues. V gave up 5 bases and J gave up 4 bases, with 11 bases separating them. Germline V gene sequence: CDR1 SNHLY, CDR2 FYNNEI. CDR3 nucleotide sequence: TGTGCCAGCAGTCTTGGGACGGGCACTGAAGCTTTCTTT. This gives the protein CASSLGTGTEAFF.

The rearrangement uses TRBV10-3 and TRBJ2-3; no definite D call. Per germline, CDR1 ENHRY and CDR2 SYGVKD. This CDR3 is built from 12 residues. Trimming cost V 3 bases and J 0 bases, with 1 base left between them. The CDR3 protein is CAISDSTDTQYF. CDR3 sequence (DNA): TGTGCCATCAGTGATAGCACAGATACGCAGTATTTT.

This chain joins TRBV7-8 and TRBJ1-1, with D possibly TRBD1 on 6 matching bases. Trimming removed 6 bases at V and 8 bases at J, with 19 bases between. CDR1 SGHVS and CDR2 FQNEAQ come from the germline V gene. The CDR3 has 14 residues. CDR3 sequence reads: CASSILTLGTEAFF. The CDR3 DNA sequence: TGTGCCAGCAGTATCCTCACCTTAGGGACAGAAGCTTTCTTT.

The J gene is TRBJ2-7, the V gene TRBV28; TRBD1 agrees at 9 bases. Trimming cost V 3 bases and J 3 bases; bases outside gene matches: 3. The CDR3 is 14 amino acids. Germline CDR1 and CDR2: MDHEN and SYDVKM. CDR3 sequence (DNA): TGTGCCAGCAGTTTTGGGACAGGGCGCTACGAGCAGTACTTC. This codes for CASSFGTGRYEQYF.

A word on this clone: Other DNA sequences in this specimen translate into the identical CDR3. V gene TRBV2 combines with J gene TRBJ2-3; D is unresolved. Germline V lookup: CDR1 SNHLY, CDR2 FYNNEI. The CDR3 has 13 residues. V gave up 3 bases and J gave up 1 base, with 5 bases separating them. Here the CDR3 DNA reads TGTGCCAGCAGTGAGGTCGGCACAGATACGCAGTATTTT. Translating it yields CASSEVGTDTQYF.

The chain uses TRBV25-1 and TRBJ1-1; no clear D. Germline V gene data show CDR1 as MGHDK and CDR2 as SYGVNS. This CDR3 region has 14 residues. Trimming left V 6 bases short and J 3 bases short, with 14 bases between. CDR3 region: CASRTDAWDTEAFF. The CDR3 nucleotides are TGTGCCAGCAGAACAGATGCGTGGGACACTGAAGCTTTCTTT.

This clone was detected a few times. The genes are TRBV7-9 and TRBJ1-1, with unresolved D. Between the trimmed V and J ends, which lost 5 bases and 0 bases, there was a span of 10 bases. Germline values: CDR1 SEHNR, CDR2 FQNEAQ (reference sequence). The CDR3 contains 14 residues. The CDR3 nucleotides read TGTGCCAGCAGCCCGACATTCATGAACACTGAAGCTTTCTTT. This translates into CASSPTFMNTEAFF.